The present T cell receptor (beta chain) was sequenced within a study of blood T cell repertoires in COVID-19. Whole-study context: Acute and convalescent COVID-19 samples came from the United States, Italy and Spain.

This CDR3 contains 16 residues. The J segment lost 3 bases and the V segment lost 6 bases, leaving 9 bases of the junction unmatched. Germline V gene data show CDR1 as MNHEY and CDR2 as SVGEGT. Authors' methods: Amplification of reference gene primers provided the estimated nucleated cell counts. The repertoire was sequenced with immunoSEQ multiplex PCR; TCRdb's copy has only in-frame clones and lacks some. V, J and clone size were drawn from that table, and D and trimming were deduced from the DNA. This sample has 150,000 to 200,000 clones, with approximately 85% found just once. This receptor was taken from a man aged 55-75 years with active or convalescent COVID-19. The sample taken for sequencing was peripheral blood. The V gene is TRBV6-2 or TRBV6-3, the J gene TRBJ1-5; 9 bases are shared with TRBD1. CDR3 residues: CASSRTGQGINQPQHF. The CDR3 nucleotides read TGTGCCAGCAGCCGAACGGGACAGGGAATCAATCAGCCCCAGCATTTT.